Presented here are 19 T cell receptor beta chains from one specimen sequenced in a study of blood T cells in healthy people across ages. PCR was performed a second time for about 6 to 12 cycles using a sample-barcoded 5' primer and a J-beta primer mix. Using its own MiXCR run on the 5' RACE reads, TCRdb lists one record per CDR3 protein. The data contain 600,000 or so distinct CDR3 sequences, about 28% of them singletons. The sample taken for sequencing was blood. The origin of the receptors is an elderly woman in good health.

The chain uses TRBV21-1 and TRBJ2-5; TRBD1 is the table's D call and was not checked against the DNA. The DNA end favors TRBJ2-7, so the J call may be wrong. TRBV21-1 corresponds to a pseudogene. This CDR3 region has 15 residues. The CDR3 coding sequence is TGTGCCAGCAGCTCTACCGGGACAGGGAGCGACGAGCAGTACTTC. Translation: CASSSTGTGSDEQYF.

This clonotype was detected many times. V and J are TRBV25-1 and TRBJ2-5; 8 bases align to TRBD2. Germline CDR1 is MGHDK and CDR2 is SYGVNS. There are 14 residues in the CDR3. J gave up 3 bases and V 8 bases, and 8 bases lay outside the gene matches. CDR3: CASLSERGKETQYF. The CDR3 DNA reads as TGTGCCAGCCTGTCGGAGCGGGGGAAAGAGACCCAGTACTTC.

Ten or more counts support this clonotype. The CDR3 DNA sequence: TGTGCCAGCAGCTCCGGCCCCATTGGCCAGGCCCCGTCCAAGTCCTACGAGCAGTACTTC. Amino acid sequence: CASSSGPIGQAPSKSYEQYF. The chain combines TRBV7-9 with TRBJ2-7; D not resolved. Between the trimmed V and J ends, which lost 4 bases and 1 base, there was a span of 29 bases. CDR3 length equals 20 residues. Germline lookup yields CDR1 SEHNR and CDR2 FQNEAQ (reference sequence).

Of note for this clonotype: This may be a read error, as it is one base from a much larger clone. The CDR3 bases are TGTGTCACCAGTGAAGCAGGGGCACTCTATGGCTACACCTTC. Its protein is CVTSEAGALYGYTF. The V call is TRBV24-1, the J call TRBJ1-2; a weak D match, TRBD1 (6 bases). CDR1 and CDR2 (germline): KGHDR, SFDVKD. The CDR3 extends over 14 amino acids.

This clonotype turned up a few times. The chain carries TRBV27 and TRBJ1-2; 7 bases map to TRBD1. V lost 9 bases to trimming and J lost 3 bases; unmatched junction nucleotides: 10. The CDR3 is 14 residues long. CDR1 is MNHEY, CDR2 SMNVEV, per germline (reference sequence). For the CDR3, the DNA is TGTGCCAGACCTGCGGAGGGGGCAGACTATGGCTACACCTTC. Translation gives CARPAEGADYGYTF.

Details on this clonotype: At one end the junction does not follow the germline gene, possibly because of a read error. The V and J genes are TRBV20-1 and TRBJ2-2; a possible D gene is TRBD2 (6 bases). Germline lookup yields CDR1 DFQATT and CDR2 SNEGSKA (reference sequence). This CDR3 is 13 amino acids long. CDR3 nucleotides: TGCAGTGCTCTGACTAGAAACACCAGGGAGCTGTTTTTT. Translating gives CSALTRNTRELFF.

This clonotype was observed a few times. The chain joins TRBV5-1 to TRBJ2-2; 7 nucleotides align to TRBD1. The germline V gene has CDR1 SGHRS and CDR2 YFSETQ. J was trimmed by 4 bases and V by 1 base; bases with no gene match: 4. This CDR3 region has 15 residues. The CDR3 region is CASSLTGQTTGELFF. The CDR3 DNA reads as TGCGCCAGCAGCTTGACGGGACAGACCACCGGGGAGCTGTTTTTT.

This clonotype was recorded a few times. This clone may be a read error of a much larger clone one base away. The CDR3 loop reads CASSLEGGLYEIQYF. CDR3 in DNA: TGCGCCAGCAGCTTGGAAGGGGGCTTGTACGAGATCCAGTACTTC. V is TRBV5-1 and J is TRBJ2-7; 7 bases line up with TRBD1. There are 15 residues in the CDR3. CDR1 is SGHRS, CDR2 YFSETQ, per germline. Trimming took 0 bases from V and 10 from J; bases not matched to a gene: 13.

Written as DNA, the CDR3 is TGTGCCATCAGTAGGACTAGCACAGATACGCAGTATTTT. It yields the protein CAISRTSTDTQYF. V is TRBV10-3 and J is TRBJ2-3, with D possibly TRBD2 on 5 matching bases. Trimming left V 5 bases short and J 0 bases short, with 6 bases between. Germline CDR1 is ENHRY and CDR2 is SYGVKD. The CDR3 extends over 13 amino acids.

This sequence joins TRBV4-3 and TRBJ1-1, with D unresolved. CDR1 and CDR2 from the germline V gene are LGHNA and YSLEER. This CDR3 has 13 residues. V lost 3 bases, J lost 3 bases, and 8 bases lay in between. CDR3 sequence: CASSQTLDTEAFF. The CDR3 DNA reads as TGCGCCAGCAGCCAGACACTCGACACTGAAGCTTTCTTT.

The J gene is TRBJ2-3, the V gene TRBV12-3 or TRBV12-4; no definite D call. Deletions cut 6 bases from V and 15 bases from J, with 31 bases between. This CDR3 region has 16 residues. In DNA form, the CDR3 reads TGTGCCAGCAGATTGTCCGAAGTTTTGAGCACAGATGTGCAATATTTT. Amino acids: CASRLSEVLSTDVQYF.

This clonotype has at least ten counts. V is TRBV5-1 and J is TRBJ2-3; D is possibly TRBD2 (5 bases). Germline V lookup: CDR1 SGHRS, CDR2 YFSETQ. The CDR3 consists of 15 residues. Trimming removed 3 bases from V and 2 bases from J, with 13 bases in between. CDR3 in DNA: TGCGCCAGCAGCTCAACCGGACTTCCCACAGATACGCAGTATTTT. Amino acids: CASSSTGLPTDTQYF.

The chain couples TRBV21-1 to TRBJ1-6; the tabulated D call, TRBD1, remains unverified against the DNA. TRBV21-1 is a pseudogene segment. CDR3 length: 16 amino acids. The CDR3 sequence: CARGQGSSSYNSPLHF. The CDR3 coding sequence is TGTGCCAGAGGACAGGGGTCGAGCTCCTATAATTCACCCCTCCACTTT.

The J gene is TRBJ2-7, the V gene TRBV4-2, with TRBD2 identical over 8 bases. Germline V gene data show CDR1 as LGHNA and CDR2 as YNFKEQ. V lost 6 bases, J lost 6 bases, and 10 bases stayed unmatched. The CDR3 is made up of 14 amino acids. The DNA of the CDR3 is TGTGCCAGCAGTCGGACTAGCTCCCCAATCGAGCAGTACTTC. Translated, it gives CASSRTSSPIEQYF.

This clonotype showed up many times. The rearrangement uses TRBV9 and TRBJ2-1, with D maybe TRBD2 (6 bases). The V and J ends lost 3 bases and 9 bases respectively, with 13 bases between them. Germline V gene sequence: CDR1 SGDLS, CDR2 YYNGEE. The CDR3 length is 13 residues. CDR3 loop: CASSAGGFREQFF. In DNA form, the CDR3 reads TGTGCCAGCAGCGCCGGGGGTTTTCGTGAGCAGTTCTTC.

J is TRBJ1-6 and V is TRBV7-2; D is possibly TRBD1 (5 bases). The V end lost 4 bases, the J end lost 10 bases, and 20 bases lay between the germline ends. This CDR3 comprises 16 residues. Germline V gene sequence: CDR1 SGHTA, CDR2 FQGNSA. The CDR3 region has the DNA TGTGCCAGCAGCTATAGGGGTGGTCAGGGAAGCTCACCCCTCCACTTT. This gives the protein CASSYRGGQGSSPLHF.

V and J are TRBV9 and TRBJ1-2, with D unresolved. There are 15 residues in the CDR3. The V end lost 1 base, the J end lost 7 bases, and 17 bases lay between the germline ends. Germline V CDR1 and CDR2: SGDLS, YYNGEE. The CDR3 DNA sequence: TGTGCCAGCAGCGTAAAGAGCGGAACAGATCTTGGCTACACCTTC. Translating it yields CASSVKSGTDLGYTF.

V is TRBV4-2 and J is TRBJ2-2; 12 nucleotides match TRBD1. V shed 2 bases, J shed 7 bases, and the junction held 8 bases outside the gene matches. CDR1 is LGHNA, CDR2 YNFKEQ, per germline. The CDR3 is 17 amino acids. The CDR3, as DNA: TGTGCCAGCAGCCAACTGACCGGGACAGGGGGCAGCGGGGAGCTGTTTTTT. Amino acids: CASSQLTGTGGSGELFF.

This clonotype has ten or more counts. The chain is built from TRBV28 and TRBJ2-7; 8 bases fit TRBD2. Germline V gene data show CDR1 as MDHEN and CDR2 as SYDVKM. The trim removed 3 bases at V and 3 bases at J, leaving 4 bases unmatched. The CDR3 has 14 amino acids. Here the CDR3 DNA reads TGTGCCAGCAGTTTTGCGGGGGGCTTCTACGAGCAGTACTTC. Protein product: CASSFAGGFYEQYF.